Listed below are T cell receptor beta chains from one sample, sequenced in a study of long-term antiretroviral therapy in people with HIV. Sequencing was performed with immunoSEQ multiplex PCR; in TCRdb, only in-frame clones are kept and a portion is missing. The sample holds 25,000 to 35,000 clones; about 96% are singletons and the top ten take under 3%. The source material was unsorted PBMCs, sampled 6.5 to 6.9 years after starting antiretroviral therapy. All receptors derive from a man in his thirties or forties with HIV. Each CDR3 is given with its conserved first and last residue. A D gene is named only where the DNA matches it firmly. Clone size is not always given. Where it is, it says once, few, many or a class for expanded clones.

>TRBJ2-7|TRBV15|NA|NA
CATSRDPSYEQYF
TGTGCCACCAGCAGAGATCCGAGCTACGAGCAGTACTTC
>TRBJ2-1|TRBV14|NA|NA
CASSQEAFLRLGNEQFF
TGTGCCAGCAGCCAAGAGGCTTTCCTCCGTCTAGGCAATGAGCAGTTCTTC
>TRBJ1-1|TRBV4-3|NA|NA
CASSQGKGGPTEAFF
TGCGCCAGCAGCCAAGGCAAAGGTGGGCCCACTGAAGCTTTCTTT
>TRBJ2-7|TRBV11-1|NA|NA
CASSGFLPYEQYF
TGTGCCAGCAGTGGGTTTCTGCCCTACGAGCAGTACTTC
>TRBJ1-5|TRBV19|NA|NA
CASSIDGDQPQHF
TGTGCCAGTAGTATTGACGGGGATCAGCCCCAGCATTTT
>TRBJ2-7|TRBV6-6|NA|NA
CASSYTAYEQYF
TGTGCCAGCAGTTACACTGCCTACGAGCAGTACTTC
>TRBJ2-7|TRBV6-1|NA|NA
CASSAGEQYF
TGTGCCAGCAGTGCCGGCGAGCAGTACTTC
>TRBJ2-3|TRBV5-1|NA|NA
CASSLLSARQLDTQYF
TGCGCCAGCAGCTTGCTCTCTGCACGGCAACTAGATACGCAGTATTTT
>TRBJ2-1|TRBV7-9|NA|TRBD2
CASSATSGRGDEQFF
TGTGCCAGCAGCGCTACTAGCGGGAGAGGAGACGAGCAGTTCTTC
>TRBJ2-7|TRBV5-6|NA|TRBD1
CASSHAKWTGVREQYF
TGTGCCAGCAGCCACGCCAAATGGACAGGGGTTCGGGAGCAGTACTTC
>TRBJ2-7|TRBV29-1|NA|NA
CSVGLWGSTYEQYF
TGCAGCGTAGGCTTGTGGGGTTCCACCTACGAGCAGTACTTC
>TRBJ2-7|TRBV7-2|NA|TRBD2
CASSLGGLVYEQYF
TGTGCCAGCAGCTTGGGGGGACTAGTCTACGAGCAGTACTTC
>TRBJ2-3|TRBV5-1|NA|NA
CASSLESSSTDTQYF
TGCGCCAGCAGCTTGGAGTCCTCTAGCACAGATACGCAGTATTTT
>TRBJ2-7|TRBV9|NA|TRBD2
CASSPRGLAGDSYEQYF
TGTGCCAGCAGCCCCAGGGGACTAGCGGGGGACTCCTACGAGCAGTACTTC
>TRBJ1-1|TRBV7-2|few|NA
CASSLVVGLNTEAFF
TGTGCCAGCAGCTTAGTGGTCGGATTGAACACTGAAGCTTTCTTT
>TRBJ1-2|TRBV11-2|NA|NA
CASSLDRGSDGYTF
TGTGCCAGCAGCTTAGATCGAGGGTCAGATGGCTACACCTTC
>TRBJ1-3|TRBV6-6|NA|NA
CASSYSEGDTIYF
TGTGCCAGCAGTTACTCGGAGGGAGACACCATATATTTT
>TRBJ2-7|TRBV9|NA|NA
CASSPGGSGDRPEQYF
TGTGCCAGCAGCCCAGGGGGTAGCGGGGATAGGCCCGAGCAGTACTTC
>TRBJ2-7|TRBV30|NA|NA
CAWTPGGHYEQYF
TGTGCCTGGACCCCCGGGGGGCACTACGAGCAGTACTTC
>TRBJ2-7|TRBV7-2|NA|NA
CASSPGGLGSSYEQYF
TGTGCCAGCAGCCCCGGGGGGCTGGGGAGCTCCTACGAGCAGTACTTC
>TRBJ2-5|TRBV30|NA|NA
CAWDTGSQETQYF
TGTGCCTGGGACACAGGGTCCCAAGAGACCCAGTACTTC
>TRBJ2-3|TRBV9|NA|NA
CASSVEGDGQYF
TGTGCCAGCAGCGTAGAGGGGGATGGGCAGTATTTT
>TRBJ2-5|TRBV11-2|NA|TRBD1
CASSLGIGPPGQLQETQYF
TGTGCCAGCAGCTTAGGAATTGGCCCCCCGGGACAGCTCCAAGAGACCCAGTACTTC
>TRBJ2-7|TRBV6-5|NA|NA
CASSSTGSTYEQYF
TGTGCCAGCAGTTCGACAGGTTCTACCTACGAGCAGTACTTC
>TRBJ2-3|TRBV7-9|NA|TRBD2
CASSKTSGETDTQYF
TGTGCCAGCAGCAAAACTAGCGGGGAAACAGATACGCAGTATTTT
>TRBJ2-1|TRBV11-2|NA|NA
CASSLADNEQFF
TGTGCCAGCAGCTTAGCTGATAATGAGCAGTTCTTC
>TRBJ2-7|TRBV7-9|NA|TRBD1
CASSHPGTEHYEQYF
TGTGCCAGCAGCCACCCCGGGACAGAGCACTACGAGCAGTACTTC
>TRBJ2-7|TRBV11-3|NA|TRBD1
CASSLGDRGHEQYF
TGTGCCAGCAGCTTAGGAGACAGGGGGCACGAGCAGTACTTC